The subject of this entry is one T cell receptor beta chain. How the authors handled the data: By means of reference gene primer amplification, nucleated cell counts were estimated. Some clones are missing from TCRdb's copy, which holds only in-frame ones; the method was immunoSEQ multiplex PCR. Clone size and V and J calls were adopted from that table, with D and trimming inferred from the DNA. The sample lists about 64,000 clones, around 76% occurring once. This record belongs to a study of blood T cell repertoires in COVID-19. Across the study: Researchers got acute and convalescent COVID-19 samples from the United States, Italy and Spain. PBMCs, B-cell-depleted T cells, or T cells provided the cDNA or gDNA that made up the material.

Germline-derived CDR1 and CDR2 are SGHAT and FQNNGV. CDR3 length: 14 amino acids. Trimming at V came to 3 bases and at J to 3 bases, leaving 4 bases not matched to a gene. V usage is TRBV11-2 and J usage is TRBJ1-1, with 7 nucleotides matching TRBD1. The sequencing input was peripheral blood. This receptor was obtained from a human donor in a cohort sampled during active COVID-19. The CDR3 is CASSLGDSYTEAFF. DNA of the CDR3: TGTGCCAGCAGCTTGGGGGACAGCTACACTGAAGCTTTCTTT.